The rows below give T cell receptor beta chains drawn from one sample of a study of blood T cell repertoires in COVID-19. Using immunoSEQ multiplex PCR, the repertoire was profiled, and TCRdb retains in-frame clones only, with some absent. The repertoire holds tens of thousands of clones, with roughly nine tenths as singletons. Sequenced input: peripheral blood. Source of these receptors: a man in his sixties with acute or convalescent COVID-19. CDR3s include the opening cysteine and the closing phenylalanine or tryptophan. D genes are given only for firm matches. Not every row has a clone size; where given, it reads once, few, many or a size class.

CDR3: CASSPSRQGQKLFF
DNA: TGTGCCAGCTCACCAAGTCGGCAGGGGCAAAAACTGTTTTTT
V: TRBV18
D: NA
size: NA
J: TRBJ1-4

CDR3: CASSLPFSPQYF
DNA: TGTGCCAGCAGCCTTCCGTTTTCCCCGCAGTATTTT
V: TRBV14
D: NA
size: NA
J: TRBJ2-3

CDR3: CASSQSKMEGDSEAFF
DNA: TGCGCCAGCAGTCAATCGAAGATGGAGGGGGACAGTGAAGCTTTCTTT
V: TRBV23-1
D: TRBD1
size: NA
J: TRBJ1-1

CDR3: CATSRDGGTGDGYTF
DNA: TGTGCCACCAGCAGAGATGGCGGGACAGGGGATGGCTACACCTTC
V: TRBV15
D: TRBD1
size: NA
J: TRBJ1-2

CDR3: CSPCGQVNTGELFF
DNA: TGCAGCCCGTGCGGACAGGTGAACACCGGGGAGCTGTTTTTT
V: TRBV29-1
D: TRBD1
size: NA
J: TRBJ2-2

CDR3: CASSLDEGDSPLHF
DNA: TGTGCCAGCAGTTTGGATGAAGGGGATTCACCCCTCCACTTT
V: TRBV6-4
D: NA
size: once
J: TRBJ1-6

CDR3: CSVVYRGDTEAFF
DNA: TGCAGCGTTGTATATCGGGGGGACACTGAAGCTTTCTTT
V: TRBV29-1
D: NA
size: NA
J: TRBJ1-1

CDR3: CASTRRSGFGTEAFF
DNA: TGTGCCAGCACCCGACGTTCAGGATTCGGCACTGAAGCTTTCTTT
V: TRBV13
D: NA
size: NA
J: TRBJ1-1

CDR3: CASSLAGRTSSYNSPLHF
DNA: TGTGCCAGCAGCTTAGCAGGCAGGACAAGCTCCTATAATTCACCCCTCCACTTT
V: TRBV7-8
D: NA
size: NA
J: TRBJ1-6

CDR3: CASRFQGWNQPQHF
DNA: TGTGCCAGCCGTTTCCAGGGATGGAATCAGCCCCAGCATTTT
V: TRBV2
D: NA
size: NA
J: TRBJ1-5

CDR3: CASSARQGNSAETQYF
DNA: TGTGCCAGCAGCGCGAGACAGGGCAATTCGGCAGAGACCCAGTACTTC
V: TRBV9
D: TRBD1
size: NA
J: TRBJ2-5

CDR3: CASSVTPSGGSGNTIYF
DNA: TGTGCCAGCAGCGTCACCCCATCAGGGGGCTCTGGAAACACCATATATTTT
V: TRBV9
D: TRBD1
size: NA
J: TRBJ1-3

CDR3: CAVAEASYNEQFF
DNA: TGTGCCGTCGCCGAGGCCTCCTACAATGAGCAGTTCTTC
V: TRBV7-8
D: NA
size: NA
J: TRBJ2-1

CDR3: CASSYTGSSYNEQFF
DNA: TGTGCCAGCAGTTATACAGGATCCTCCTACAATGAGCAGTTCTTC
V: TRBV6-6
D: NA
size: NA
J: TRBJ2-1

CDR3: CATAAGMNTEAFF
DNA: TGTGCCACCGCTGCGGGGATGAACACTGAAGCTTTCTTT
V: TRBV24-1
D: NA
size: once
J: TRBJ1-1

CDR3: CASSLVSADTQYF
DNA: TGTGCTAGCAGCTTAGTGTCCGCAGATACGCAGTATTTT
V: TRBV7-7
D: NA
size: NA
J: TRBJ2-3

CDR3: CASSLVRESEQFF
DNA: TGCGCCAGCAGCTTGGTCAGGGAAAGTGAGCAGTTCTTC
V: TRBV5-1
D: NA
size: NA
J: TRBJ2-1

CDR3: CASSSRTGENEKLFF
DNA: TGCGCCAGCAGCTCTAGGACAGGAGAAAATGAAAAACTGTTTTTT
V: TRBV4-1
D: TRBD1
size: NA
J: TRBJ1-4

CDR3: CASSFYYGYTF
DNA: TGTGCCAGCAGCTTCTACTATGGCTACACCTTC
V: TRBV7-2
D: NA
size: NA
J: TRBJ1-2

CDR3: CASKRDSRTETQYF
DNA: TGTGCCAGCAAACGGGACTCCCGAACGGAGACCCAGTACTTC
V: TRBV2
D: NA
size: NA
J: TRBJ2-5

CDR3: CASSLDSYAGDSSYNEQFF
DNA: TGTGCCAGCAGCTTAGATTCTTATGCAGGCGACAGCTCCTACAATGAGCAGTTCTTC
V: TRBV11-3
D: NA
size: NA
J: TRBJ2-1

CDR3: CASSYGSYNSPLHF
DNA: TGTGCCAGCAGCTACGGTTCCTATAATTCACCCCTCCACTTT
V: TRBV7-2
D: NA
size: NA
J: TRBJ1-6

CDR3: CASSNIAGELFF
DNA: TGCGCCAGCAGCAATATAGCCGGGGAGCTGTTTTTT
V: TRBV5-1
D: NA
size: NA
J: TRBJ2-2

CDR3: CASSFTGAWAEAFF
DNA: TGTGCCAGCAGCTTTACAGGGGCCTGGGCTGAAGCTTTCTTT
V: TRBV5-4
D: TRBD1
size: NA
J: TRBJ1-1

CDR3: CVVGGPEEGQPQHF
DNA: TGTGTCGTGGGTGGCCCCGAGGAGGGTCAGCCCCAGCATTTT
V: TRBV19
D: NA
size: NA
J: TRBJ1-5

CDR3: CASSQDQSRSYSPLHF
DNA: TGCGCCAGCAGCCAAGATCAGTCGAGGAGTTATTCACCCCTCCACTTT
V: TRBV4-1
D: NA
size: NA
J: TRBJ1-6

CDR3: CASSPTVDEQYF
DNA: TGCGCCAGTTCACCCACAGTCGACGAGCAGTACTTC
V: TRBV10-1
D: NA
size: NA
J: TRBJ2-7

CDR3: CASRLTVPTEAFF
DNA: TGTGCCAGCAGGCTGACAGTGCCCACTGAAGCTTTCTTT
V: TRBV2
D: NA
size: NA
J: TRBJ1-1

CDR3: CASSLDGTYEQYF
DNA: TGTGCCAGCAGCTTAGATGGCACCTACGAGCAGTACTTC
V: TRBV7-2
D: NA
size: few
J: TRBJ2-7

CDR3: CASSWGSYNEQFF
DNA: TGTGCCAGCTCCTGGGGCAGCTACAATGAGCAGTTCTTC
V: TRBV6-5
D: NA
size: once
J: TRBJ2-1

CDR3: CASSQGTSRDRAVAFF
DNA: TGTGCCAGCAGCCAAGGAACGTCCCGGGACAGGGCGGTGGCTTTCTTT
V: TRBV3-1/TRBV3-2
D: TRBD1
size: NA
J: TRBJ1-1

CDR3: CASSLGAGDQPQHF
DNA: TGTGCCAGCAGCTTAGGGGCAGGTGATCAGCCCCAGCATTTT
V: TRBV11-1
D: NA
size: NA
J: TRBJ1-5

CDR3: CASRRDSQSSYNSPLHF
DNA: TGTGCCAGCAGAAGGGACAGCCAGAGCTCCTATAATTCACCCCTCCACTTT
V: TRBV2
D: TRBD1
size: NA
J: TRBJ1-6

CDR3: CASSPAELWGYTF
DNA: TGTGCCAGCTCACCCGCCGAACTTTGGGGCTACACCTTC
V: TRBV18
D: NA
size: NA
J: TRBJ1-2

CDR3: CASSVGTGYQPQHF
DNA: TGTGCCAGCAGCGTAGGGACAGGCTATCAGCCCCAGCATTTT
V: TRBV9
D: TRBD1
size: NA
J: TRBJ1-5

CDR3: CASSRDRTLNTEAFF
DNA: TGTGCCAGCAGCCGGGACAGGACATTGAACACTGAAGCTTTCTTT
V: TRBV7-9
D: TRBD1
size: NA
J: TRBJ1-1

CDR3: CATSDAGQGTGELFF
DNA: TGTGCCACCAGTGACGCTGGACAGGGCACCGGGGAGCTGTTTTTT
V: TRBV24-1
D: TRBD1
size: medium-sized
J: TRBJ2-2

CDR3: CSGSNRGSGAETQYF
DNA: TGCAGCGGATCAAACAGGGGGTCTGGGGCAGAGACCCAGTACTTC
V: TRBV29-1
D: TRBD1
size: NA
J: TRBJ2-5